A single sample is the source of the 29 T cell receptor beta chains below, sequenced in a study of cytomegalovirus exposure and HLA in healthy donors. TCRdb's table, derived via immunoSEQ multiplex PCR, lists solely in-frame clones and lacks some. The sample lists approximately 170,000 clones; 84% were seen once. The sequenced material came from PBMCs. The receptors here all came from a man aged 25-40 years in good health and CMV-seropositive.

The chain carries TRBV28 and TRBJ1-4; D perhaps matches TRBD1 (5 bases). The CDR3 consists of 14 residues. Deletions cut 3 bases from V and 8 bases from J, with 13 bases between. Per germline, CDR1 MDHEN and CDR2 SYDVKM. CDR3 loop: CASSFPRDLEKLFF. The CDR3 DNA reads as TGTGCCAGCAGTTTTCCCAGGGATTTAGAAAAACTGTTTTTT. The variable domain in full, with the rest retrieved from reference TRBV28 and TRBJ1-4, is DVKVTQSSRYLVKRTGEKVFLECVQDMDHENMFWYRQDPGLGLRLIYFSYDVKMKEKGDIPEGYSVSREKKERFSLILESASTNQTSMYLCASSFPRDLEKLFFGSGTQLSVL.

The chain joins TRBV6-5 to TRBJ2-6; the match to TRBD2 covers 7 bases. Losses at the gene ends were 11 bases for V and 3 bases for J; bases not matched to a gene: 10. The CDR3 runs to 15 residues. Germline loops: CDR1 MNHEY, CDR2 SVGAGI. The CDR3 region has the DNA TGTGCCTGCGGGGGTAATCTATTTGGGGCCAACGTCCTGACTTTC. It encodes CACGGNLFGANVLTF.

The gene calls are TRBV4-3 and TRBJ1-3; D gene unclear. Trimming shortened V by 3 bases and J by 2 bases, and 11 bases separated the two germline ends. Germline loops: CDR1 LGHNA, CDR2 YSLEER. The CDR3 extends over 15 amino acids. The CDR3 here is CASSQNSIPGNTIYF. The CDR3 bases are TGCGCCAGCAGCCAGAACAGCATTCCTGGAAACACCATATATTTT.

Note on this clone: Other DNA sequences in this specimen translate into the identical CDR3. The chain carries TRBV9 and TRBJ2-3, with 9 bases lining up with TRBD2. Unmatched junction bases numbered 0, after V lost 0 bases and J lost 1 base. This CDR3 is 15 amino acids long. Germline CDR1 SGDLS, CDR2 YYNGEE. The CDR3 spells CASSVGGGGTDTQYF. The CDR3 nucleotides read TGTGCCAGCAGCGTAGGCGGGGGGGGCACAGATACGCAGTATTTT.

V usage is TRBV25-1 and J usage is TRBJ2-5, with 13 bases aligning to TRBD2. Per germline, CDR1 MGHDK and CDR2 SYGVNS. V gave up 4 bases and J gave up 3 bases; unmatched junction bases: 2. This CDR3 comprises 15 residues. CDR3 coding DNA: TGTGCCAGCAGTGTAGGACTAGCGGGGGAAGAGACCCAGTACTTC. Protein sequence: CASSVGLAGEETQYF.

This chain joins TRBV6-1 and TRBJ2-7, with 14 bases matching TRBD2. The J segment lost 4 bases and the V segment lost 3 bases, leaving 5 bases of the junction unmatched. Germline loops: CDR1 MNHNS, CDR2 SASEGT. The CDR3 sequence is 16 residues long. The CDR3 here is CASSDSGTSGSYEQYF. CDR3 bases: TGTGCCAGCAGTGATTCCGGGACTAGCGGGAGTTACGAGCAGTACTTC.

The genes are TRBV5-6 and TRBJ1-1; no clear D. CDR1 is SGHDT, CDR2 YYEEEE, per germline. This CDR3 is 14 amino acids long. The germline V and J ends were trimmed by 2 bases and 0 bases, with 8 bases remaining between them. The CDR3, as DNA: TGTGCCAGCAGCTTTCTGAACATGAACACTGAAGCTTTCTTT. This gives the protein CASSFLNMNTEAFF.

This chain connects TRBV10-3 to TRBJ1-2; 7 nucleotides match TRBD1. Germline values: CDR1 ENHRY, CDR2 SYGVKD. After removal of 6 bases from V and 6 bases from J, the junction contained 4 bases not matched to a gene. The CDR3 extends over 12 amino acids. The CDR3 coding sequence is TGTGCCATCAGCGGACAGGAAGATGGCTACACCTTC. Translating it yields CAISGQEDGYTF.

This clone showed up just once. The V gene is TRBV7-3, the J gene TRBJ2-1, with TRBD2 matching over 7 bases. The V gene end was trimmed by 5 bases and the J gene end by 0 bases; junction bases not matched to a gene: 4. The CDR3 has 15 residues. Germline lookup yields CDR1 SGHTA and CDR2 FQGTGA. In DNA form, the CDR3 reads TGTGCCAGCAGCGTGGGCGGGAGCTCCTACAATGAGCAGTTCTTC. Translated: CASSVGGSSYNEQFF.

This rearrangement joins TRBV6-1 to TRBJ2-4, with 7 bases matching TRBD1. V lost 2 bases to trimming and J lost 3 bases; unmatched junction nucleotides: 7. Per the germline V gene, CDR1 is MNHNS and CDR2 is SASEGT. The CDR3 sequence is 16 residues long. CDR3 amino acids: CASSEYQGQIKNIQYF. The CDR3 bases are TGTGCCAGCAGTGAATATCAGGGACAGATCAAAAACATTCAGTACTTC.

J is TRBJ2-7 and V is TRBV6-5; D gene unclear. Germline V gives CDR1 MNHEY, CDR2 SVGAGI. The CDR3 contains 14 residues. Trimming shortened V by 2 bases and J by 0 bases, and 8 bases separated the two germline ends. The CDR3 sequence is CASSYPESSYEQYF. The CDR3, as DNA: TGTGCCAGCAGTTACCCGGAGAGCTCCTACGAGCAGTACTTC.

The CDR3 coding sequence is TGTGCCAGCAGTGGGTTGACTAGCCGCTATGAGCAGTTCTTC. It is translated as CASSGLTSRYEQFF. V gene TRBV27 combines with J gene TRBJ2-1; TRBD2 agrees at 7 bases. The junction had 9 bases not matched to a gene; V was cut back by 5 bases and J by 8 bases. This CDR3 is 14 amino acids long. Germline CDR1 is MNHEY and CDR2 is SMNVEV (reference sequence).

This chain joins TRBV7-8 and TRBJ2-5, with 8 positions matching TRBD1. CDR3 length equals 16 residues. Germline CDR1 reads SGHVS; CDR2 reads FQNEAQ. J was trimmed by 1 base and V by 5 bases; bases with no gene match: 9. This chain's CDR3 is CASSQGSQGAQETQYF. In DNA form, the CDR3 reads TGTGCCAGCAGCCAGGGGTCCCAGGGGGCCCAAGAGACCCAGTACTTC.

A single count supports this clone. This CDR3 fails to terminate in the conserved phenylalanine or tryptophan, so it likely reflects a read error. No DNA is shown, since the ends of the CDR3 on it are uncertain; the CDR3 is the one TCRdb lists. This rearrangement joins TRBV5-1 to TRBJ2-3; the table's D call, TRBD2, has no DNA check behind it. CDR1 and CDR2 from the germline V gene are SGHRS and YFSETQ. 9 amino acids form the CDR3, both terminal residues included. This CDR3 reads CASSCPPSV.

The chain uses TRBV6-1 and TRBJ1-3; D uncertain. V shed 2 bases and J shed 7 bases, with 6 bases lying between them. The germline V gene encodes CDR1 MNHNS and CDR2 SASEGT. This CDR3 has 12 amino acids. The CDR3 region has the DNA TGTGCCAGCAGTGAATGGGCGAACACCATATATTTT. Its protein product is CASSEWANTIYF.

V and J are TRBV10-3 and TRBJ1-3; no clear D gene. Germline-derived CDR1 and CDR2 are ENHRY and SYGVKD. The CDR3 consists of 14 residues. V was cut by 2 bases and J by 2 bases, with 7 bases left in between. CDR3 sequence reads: CAISEDSAGNTIYF. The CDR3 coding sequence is TGTGCCATCAGTGAGGATAGTGCTGGAAACACCATATATTTT.

CDR3 protein: CASSVQGLAESYNEQFF. DNA of the CDR3: TGTGCCAGCAGCGTTCAGGGACTAGCGGAATCCTACAATGAGCAGTTCTTC. The V and J genes are TRBV25-1 and TRBJ2-1; 11 bases line up with TRBD2. The ends lost 6 bases at V and 1 base at J; junction bases unmatched: 8. Germline CDR1 MGHDK, CDR2 SYGVNS. This CDR3 region has 17 residues.

The CDR3: CASGQGTNTEAFF. The CDR3 bases are TGTGCCAGCGGACAGGGGACGAACACTGAAGCTTTCTTT. The rearrangement uses TRBV6-5 and TRBJ1-1; 9 positions agree with TRBD1. Germline-derived CDR1 and CDR2 are MNHEY and SVGAGI. The V segment lost 8 bases and the J segment 1 base; nucleotides outside the gene matches: 2. The CDR3 spans 13 residues.

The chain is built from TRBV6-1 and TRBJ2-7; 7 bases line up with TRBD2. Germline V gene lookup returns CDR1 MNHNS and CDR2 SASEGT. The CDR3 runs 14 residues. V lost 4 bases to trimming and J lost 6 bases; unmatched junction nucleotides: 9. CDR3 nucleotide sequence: TGTGCCAGCAGTGCTTCGCGGGGGAGATCCGAGCAGTACTTC. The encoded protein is CASSASRGRSEQYF.

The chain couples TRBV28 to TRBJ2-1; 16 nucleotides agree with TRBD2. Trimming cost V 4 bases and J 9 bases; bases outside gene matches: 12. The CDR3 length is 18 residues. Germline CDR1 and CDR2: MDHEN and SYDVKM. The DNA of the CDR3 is TGTGCCAGCAGTTCCCTCCTCCGGGGACTAGCGGGAGGGATTGAGCAGTTCTTC. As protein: CASSSLLRGLAGGIEQFF.

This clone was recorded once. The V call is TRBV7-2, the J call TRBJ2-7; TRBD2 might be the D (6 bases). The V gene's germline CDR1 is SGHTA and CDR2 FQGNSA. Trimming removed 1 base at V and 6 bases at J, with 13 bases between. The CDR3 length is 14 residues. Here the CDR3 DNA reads TGTGCCAGCAGCTTAGGGGGGACTGATCGCGAGCAGTACTTC. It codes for CASSLGGTDREQYF.

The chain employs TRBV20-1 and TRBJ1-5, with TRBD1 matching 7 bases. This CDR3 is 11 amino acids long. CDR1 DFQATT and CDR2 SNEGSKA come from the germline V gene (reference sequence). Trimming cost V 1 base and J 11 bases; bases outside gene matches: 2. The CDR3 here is CSARADRAQHF. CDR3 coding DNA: TGCAGTGCTAGAGCCGACAGGGCCCAGCATTTT.

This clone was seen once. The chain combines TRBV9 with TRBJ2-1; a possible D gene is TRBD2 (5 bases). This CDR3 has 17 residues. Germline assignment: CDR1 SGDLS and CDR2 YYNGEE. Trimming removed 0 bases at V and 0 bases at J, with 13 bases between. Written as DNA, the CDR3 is TGTGCCAGCAGCGTAGGGACGGCGGGCCCCTCCTACAATGAGCAGTTCTTC. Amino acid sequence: CASSVGTAGPSYNEQFF.

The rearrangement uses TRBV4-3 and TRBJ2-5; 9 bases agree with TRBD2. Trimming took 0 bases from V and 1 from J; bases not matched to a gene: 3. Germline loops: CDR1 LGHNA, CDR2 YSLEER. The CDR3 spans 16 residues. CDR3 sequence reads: CASSQDRAGGQETQYF. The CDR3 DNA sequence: TGCGCCAGCAGCCAAGATAGAGCGGGGGGCCAAGAGACCCAGTACTTC.

In DNA, the CDR3 is TGTGCCAGCAGTTCGGGACTAGCGGGGTATTACACAGATACGCAGTATTTT. Translation gives CASSSGLAGYYTDTQYF. V is TRBV27 and J is TRBJ2-3; 13 nucleotides match TRBD2. Per the germline V gene, CDR1 is MNHEY and CDR2 is SMNVEV (reference sequence). J lost 2 bases, V lost 4 bases, and 6 bases had no gene match. The CDR3 is 17 residues long.

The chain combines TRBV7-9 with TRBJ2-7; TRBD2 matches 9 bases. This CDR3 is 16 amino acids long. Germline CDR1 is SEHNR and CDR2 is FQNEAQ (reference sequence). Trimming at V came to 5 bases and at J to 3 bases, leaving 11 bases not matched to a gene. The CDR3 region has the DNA TGTGCCAGCAGCGGGGTTCGTAGCGGGAGAGTCTACGAGCAGTACTTC. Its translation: CASSGVRSGRVYEQYF.

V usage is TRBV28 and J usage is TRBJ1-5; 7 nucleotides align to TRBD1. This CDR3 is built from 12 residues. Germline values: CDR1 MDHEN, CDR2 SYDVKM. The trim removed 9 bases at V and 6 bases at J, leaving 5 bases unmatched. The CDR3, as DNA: TGTGCCAGTTCAGGGGGGAGTCAGCCCCAGCATTTT. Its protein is CASSGGSQPQHF.

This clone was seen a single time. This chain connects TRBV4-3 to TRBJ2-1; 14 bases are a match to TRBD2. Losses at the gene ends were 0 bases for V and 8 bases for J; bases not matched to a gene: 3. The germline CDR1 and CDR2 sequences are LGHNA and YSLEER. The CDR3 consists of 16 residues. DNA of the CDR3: TGCGCCAGCAGCCAAGAATCGACTAGCGGGGGGGATGAGCAGTTCTTC. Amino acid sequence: CASSQESTSGGDEQFF.

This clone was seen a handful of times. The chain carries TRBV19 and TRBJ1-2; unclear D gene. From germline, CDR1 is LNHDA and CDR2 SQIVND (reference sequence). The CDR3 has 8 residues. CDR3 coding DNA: TGTGGTCCGGGGGGCTACACCTTC. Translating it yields CGPGGYTF.